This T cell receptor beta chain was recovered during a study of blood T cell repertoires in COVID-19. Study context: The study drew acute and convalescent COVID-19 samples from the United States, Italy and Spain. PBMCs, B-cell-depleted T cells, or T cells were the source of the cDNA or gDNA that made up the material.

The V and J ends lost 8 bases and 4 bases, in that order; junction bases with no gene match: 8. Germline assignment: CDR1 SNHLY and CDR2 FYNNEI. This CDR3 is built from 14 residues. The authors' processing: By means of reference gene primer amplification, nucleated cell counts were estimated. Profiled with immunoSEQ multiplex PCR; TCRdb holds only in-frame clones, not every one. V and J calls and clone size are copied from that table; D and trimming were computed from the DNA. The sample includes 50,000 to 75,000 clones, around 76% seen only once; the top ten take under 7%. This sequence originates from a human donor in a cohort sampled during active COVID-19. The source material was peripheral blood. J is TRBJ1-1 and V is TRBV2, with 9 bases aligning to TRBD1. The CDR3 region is CASLSGTGITEAFF. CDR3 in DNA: TGTGCCAGCCTGAGCGGGACAGGGATCACTGAAGCTTTCTTT.